The sequence of this TCR beta chain was determined in a study of shared clonotypes between healthy human individuals. General study findings and limits: Limitation of the genetic and exposure-history diversity represented came from the few donors.

Donors were healthy HIV-negative adults without recently reported acute infections or vaccinations. For each subset, genomic DNA was distributed in equal portions over several immunoSEQ plates. Assay used: immunoSEQ multiplex PCR; TCRdb lists only in-frame clones, some missing. The sample has 2 million to 3 million clones; roughly 93% are singletons. The CDR3 covers 14 residues. From germline, CDR1 is SGHRS and CDR2 YFSETQ. The V end was cut by 4 bases, the J end by 7 bases, with 17 bases between. Points on this clone: What it recognizes is unknown.

Material for sequencing was naive CD4+ T cells from PBMCs. Indicated subset: CD45RA+ positively selected. The rearrangement joins TRBV5-1 to TRBJ1-2; no clear D gene. The TCR was taken from a man younger than 35 in good health. Some clones in this sample may be carry-over from other donors' samples. For the CDR3, the DNA is TGCGCCAGCAGCGCGACCGACCCGGCCGTTGGCTACACCTTC. Its translation: CASSATDPAVGYTF.